This TCR beta chain was captured in a study of low-dose radiotherapy and immunotherapy resistance in tumors. Study-wide background: Fractions of 1 Gy went to Cohort 2 every two weeks, for 13 Gy over 26 weeks. Patients took aspirin (300 mg orally, daily) for four cycles beginning at cycle 1 day 1.

This clonotype was observed a few times. Alpha and beta chains were covered, as first-strand cDNA relied on TRAV- and TRBV-specific primers. TCRs underwent around 18 PCR cycles of amplification with a constant-region primer and V-primer adapter. TCRdb passed the reads through MiXCR, listing each CDR3 protein once. The sample shows tens of thousands of distinct CDR3 sequences, around 17% of them seen only once. Regarding time point: before trial treatment. The CDR3 covers 15 residues. V was clipped by 2 bases and J by 1 base, with 12 bases between them. Germline assignment: CDR1 LNHDA and CDR2 SQIVND (reference sequence).

This rearrangement joins TRBV19 to TRBJ2-7; possibly TRBD1 or TRBD2 for D (5 bases each). The receptor was isolated from a male donor with prostate cancer. The source material was PBMCs, sampled before treatment. CDR3 nucleotide sequence: TGTGCCAGTAGTATAACCGGGACGGCGTCCTACGAGCAGTACTTC. Translation: CASSITGTASYEQYF.